This T cell receptor (beta chain) came from a study of T cell changes during pregnancy in multiple sclerosis. Data came from immunoSEQ multiplex PCR; TCRdb stores just in-frame clones and leaves some out. Among tens of thousands of clones listed, approximately 90% were seen once. Germline values: CDR1 SGHNT, CDR2 YYREEE (reference sequence). The CDR3 loop spans 16 amino acids. Trimming at V came to 4 bases and at J to 5 bases, leaving 14 bases not matched to a gene. V is TRBV5-4 and J is TRBJ1-2; 7 bases line up with TRBD1. The sample in question was CD4+ T cells from peripheral blood mononuclear cells, obtained in the first trimester of pregnancy. The source of this sequence is a female donor with multiple sclerosis, enrolled in a pregnancy study. CDR3 sequence reads: CASSQKTGTGFYGYTF. CDR3 nucleotides: TGTGCCAGCAGCCAGAAGACAGGGACGGGCTTTTATGGCTACACCTTC.